The 5 T cell receptor beta chains below were found in one sample sequenced in a study of vaccination effects on CD4 cells after COVID-19. Investigators separated out CD4+ T cells once around 10 days of culture had passed. Participants were given two doses of BNT162b2 or mRNA-1273 vaccine. Profiling relied on immunoSEQ multiplex PCR, and the TCRdb table lists in-frame clones only, not all of them. Here the sample spans 40,000 or so clones, around 70% being singletons. These receptors have no known antigen. The material sequenced was CD4+ T cells from PBMCs cultured without peptide, taken after COVID-19 vaccination. The receptors were gathered from a human donor who received a COVID-19 vaccine.

The rearrangement uses TRBV4-2 and TRBJ1-2; possibly TRBD1 for D (5 bases). The V end lost 0 bases, the J end lost 4 bases, and 15 bases lay between the germline ends. The CDR3 consists of 16 residues. From germline, CDR1 is LGHNA and CDR2 YNFKEQ. CDR3 region: CASSQDPGASFYGYTF. As DNA, the CDR3 is TGTGCCAGCAGCCAAGATCCTGGGGCCTCCTTCTATGGCTACACCTTC.

This clone was detected only a few times. The chain employs TRBV19 and TRBJ1-6, with 7 bases identical to TRBD1. Germline V gene sequence: CDR1 LNHDA, CDR2 SQIVND (reference sequence). The J segment lost 7 bases and the V segment lost 6 bases, leaving 12 bases of the junction unmatched. The CDR3 runs to 16 residues. DNA for the CDR3: TGTGCCAGTAGCGTAAAAAACAGGGGACCGAATTCACCCCTCCACTTT. Its protein product is CASSVKNRGPNSPLHF.

This clone was recorded only once. The chain has TRBV4-1 and TRBJ1-4; D is ambiguous. The V gene lost 6 bases and the J gene lost 5 bases, with 13 bases spanning the gap. CDR1 and CDR2 from the germline V gene are MGHRA and YSYEKL. The CDR3 has 14 amino acids. CDR3 loop: CASRRLGGNEKLFF. CDR3 sequence (DNA): TGCGCCAGCAGGCGCTTGGGAGGAAATGAAAAACTGTTTTTT.

The V and J genes are TRBV10-2 and TRBJ2-3; weak D call: TRBD2 (6 bases). Germline V gene sequence: CDR1 WSHSY, CDR2 SAAADI. Trimming took off 0 bases at V and 6 bases at J, with 13 bases between the two ends. This CDR3 contains 15 residues. The CDR3 DNA is TGCGCCAGCAGTGAGTCTAGTGGAGGAGGGGATACGCAGTATTTT. It encodes CASSESSGGGDTQYF.

This chain connects TRBV9 to TRBJ1-6; maybe TRBD1 (5 bases). This CDR3 spans 14 amino acids. Trimming cost V 2 bases and J 6 bases, with 9 bases left between them. CDR1 is SGDLS and CDR2 is YYNGEE in the germline V gene. In DNA, the CDR3 is TGTGCCAGCAGCGTTAGCGGGGGTAATTCACCCCTCCACTTT. Translating it yields CASSVSGGNSPLHF.